These 22 T cell receptor beta chains were all obtained from the same sample, sequenced in a study of a mutant IDH1 vaccine in newly diagnosed glioma. Here immunoSEQ multiplex PCR was the method, and the copy in TCRdb shows in-frame clones only, minus some. This table has about 51,000 clones, 60% to 85% appearing once. Time point indicated: baseline, week 1 (first vaccination visit). Treatment of the sample: pre-vaccination baseline after standard-of-care therapy. The sample consisted of PBMCs, taken from a glioma patient treated with radiotherapy, temozolomide or both. These receptors were obtained from a woman aged 35 to 49 with glioma.

The rearrangement joins TRBV9 to TRBJ2-3, with 8 nucleotides matching TRBD1. Germline-derived CDR1 and CDR2 are SGDLS and YYNGEE. The CDR3 spans 14 residues. With 3 bases clipped from V and 3 bases from J, the junction kept 3 bases outside the gene matches. CDR3 nucleotide sequence: TGTGCCAGCAGCGAAAACAGGGGGACAGATACGCAGTATTTT. Encoded protein: CASSENRGTDTQYF.

This chain joins TRBV5-6 and TRBJ1-2; 9 nucleotides match TRBD1. The CDR3 contains 17 residues. V lost 1 base to trimming and J lost 6 bases; unmatched junction nucleotides: 13. Looked up from germline, CDR1 is SGHDT and CDR2 is YYEEEE. CDR3 nucleotides: TGTGCCAGCAGCTTGTACACAGGGGGCGTAATCTCGGATGGCTACACCTTC. This gives the protein CASSLYTGGVISDGYTF.

V is TRBV30 and J is TRBJ2-3; TRBD2 aligns across 8 bases. CDR1 is GTSNPN, CDR2 SVGIG, per germline (reference sequence). V gave up 3 bases and J gave up 7 bases; unmatched junction bases: 15. CDR3 size: 16 residues. This chain's CDR3 is CAWSLKRAGGTYTQYF. The CDR3 nucleotides read TGTGCCTGGAGCCTCAAGAGGGCGGGGGGAACTTATACGCAGTATTTT.

The chain links TRBV10-3 to TRBJ2-7; possible D gene TRBD1, 6 bases. Looked up from germline, CDR1 is ENHRY and CDR2 is SYGVKD. The CDR3 has 18 amino acids. V was shortened by 3 bases and J by 0 bases, with 21 bases between the two germline ends. The CDR3 is CAISDKGVGAGSSYEQYF. The CDR3 DNA reads as TGTGCCATCAGTGACAAGGGGGTCGGGGCAGGCAGCTCCTACGAGCAGTACTTC.

The CDR3, as DNA: TGTGCCAGCAGCCCGGGGACAGGGACCCTTCCCCCTACCGGGGAGCTGTTTTTT. It codes for CASSPGTGTLPPTGELFF. This chain joins TRBV5-6 and TRBJ2-2; 9 nucleotides line up with TRBD1. Germline V gives CDR1 SGHDT, CDR2 YYEEEE. J lost 5 bases, V lost 4 bases, and 15 bases had no gene match. This CDR3 spans 18 amino acids.

This sequence joins TRBV6-1 and TRBJ2-7, with TRBD1 as a possible D gene (7 bases). Per germline, CDR1 MNHNS and CDR2 SASEGT. CDR3 length: 13 amino acids. Trimming took 6 bases from V and 6 from J, leaving 15 bases between them. For the CDR3, the DNA is TGTGCCAGCAGGCGGGACAGTCTCTCCGAGCAGTACTTC. It codes for CASRRDSLSEQYF.

The chain joins TRBV30 to TRBJ2-3, with 7 bases that match TRBD2. CDR1 GTSNPN and CDR2 SVGIG come from the germline V gene (reference sequence). The CDR3 contains 15 residues. V lost 4 bases to trimming and J lost 3 bases; unmatched junction nucleotides: 10. The CDR3 DNA is TGTGCCTGGATCCCGAGGGAGGGTTGGACAGATACGCAGTATTTT. It codes for CAWIPREGWTDTQYF.

This clone was recorded once. The V gene is TRBV5-6, the J gene TRBJ1-2; 7 bases are shared with TRBD1. After removal of 0 bases from V and 5 bases from J, the junction contained 10 bases not matched to a gene. The CDR3 loop spans 16 amino acids. Looked up from germline, CDR1 is SGHDT and CDR2 is YYEEEE. The DNA of the CDR3 is TGTGCCAGCAGCTTGGATCGAACAGGGGCCCTATATGGCTACACCTTC. Translation gives CASSLDRTGALYGYTF.

V gene TRBV2 combines with J gene TRBJ1-5; D remains ambiguous. V shed 8 bases and J shed 0 bases, with 11 bases lying between them. CDR3 length: 14 amino acids. The germline V gene has CDR1 SNHLY and CDR2 FYNNEI. The CDR3 nucleotides are TGTGCCAGCGGCAACAGCTATAGCAATCAGCCCCAGCATTTT. Residues: CASGNSYSNQPQHF.

The V call is TRBV6-1, the J call TRBJ2-5; unclear D gene. CDR1 is MNHNS and CDR2 is SASEGT in the germline V gene. Trimming left V 7 bases short and J 5 bases short, with 8 bases between. The CDR3 contains 11 residues. The CDR3 here is CASTLEETQYF. CDR3 DNA: TGTGCCAGCACTCTTGAGGAGACCCAGTACTTC.

The chain has TRBV11-1 and TRBJ2-1; maybe TRBD2 (7 bases). Between the trimmed V and J ends, which lost 0 bases and 6 bases, there was a span of 9 bases. CDR3 size: 14 residues. Looked up from germline, CDR1 is SGHAT and CDR2 is FQDESV (reference sequence). The CDR3 sequence is CASSLAGGLNEQFF. CDR3 DNA: TGTGCCAGCAGCTTAGCGGGGGGGCTCAATGAGCAGTTCTTC.

V and J are TRBV18 and TRBJ1-2, with D uncertain. CDR1 and CDR2 from the germline V gene are KGHSH and LQKENI. The CDR3 covers 14 residues. Trimming stripped 0 bases from V and 0 bases from J, with 5 bases between. In DNA, the CDR3 is TGTGCCAGCTCACCACCGCCCCCTAACTATGGCTACACCTTC. Translated: CASSPPPPNYGYTF.

The chain joins TRBV30 to TRBJ1-6; perhaps TRBD1 as D (6 bases). The germline CDR1 and CDR2 sequences are GTSNPN and SVGIG (reference sequence). This CDR3 contains 16 residues. V shed 4 bases and J shed 5 bases, with 18 bases lying between them. The CDR3 sequence is CAWKSRYGGDNSPLHF. CDR3 bases: TGTGCCTGGAAGAGTCGATATGGGGGCGATAATTCACCCCTCCACTTT.

The chain links TRBV9 to TRBJ1-6, with a possible D match to TRBD1 (6 bases). V was cut by 3 bases and J by 9 bases, with 19 bases left in between. This CDR3 has 16 amino acids. Per the germline V gene, CDR1 is SGDLS and CDR2 is YYNGEE. The CDR3 region has the DNA TGTGCCAGCAGCGCCTGGGATAGGGGGGAAAGTTCACCCCTCCACTTT. It specifies CASSAWDRGESSPLHF. Variable domain in full (rest from reference TRBV9 and TRBJ1-6): DSGVTQTPKHLITATGQRVTLRCSPRSGDLSVYWYQQSLDQGLQFLIQYYNGEERAKGNILERFSAQQFPDLHSELNLSSLELGDSALYFCASSAWDRGESSPLHFGNGTRLTVT.

The genes are TRBV9 and TRBJ2-1, with TRBD1 matching over 9 bases. With V trimmed by 4 bases and J by 5 bases, 10 bases remained unmatched. CDR3 length: 16 residues. Germline CDR1 reads SGDLS; CDR2 reads YYNGEE. The CDR3 spells CASSPSWDRDNNEQFF. CDR3 nucleotide sequence: TGTGCCAGCAGCCCGTCGTGGGACAGGGACAACAATGAGCAGTTCTTC.

The chain is built from TRBV6-5 and TRBJ1-1; D might be TRBD1 (6 bases). CDR3 length equals 13 residues. Germline CDR1 MNHEY, CDR2 SVGAGI. V lost 5 bases to trimming and J lost 5 bases, with 12 bases between them. CDR3: CASSQLGGTEAFF. The CDR3 region has the DNA TGTGCCAGCAGTCAATTAGGGGGGACTGAAGCTTTCTTT.

This clone was detected only once. The chain couples TRBV5-1 to TRBJ2-7, with 9 bases identical to TRBD1. Germline V gene lookup returns CDR1 SGHRS and CDR2 YFSETQ. This CDR3 contains 14 residues. The ends lost 0 bases at V and 3 bases at J; junction bases unmatched: 1. This CDR3 is CASSLADRGYEQYF. The CDR3, as DNA: TGCGCCAGCAGCTTGGCGGACAGGGGCTACGAGCAGTACTTC.

The rearrangement uses TRBV6-1 and TRBJ1-6; D might be TRBD1 (5 bases). V was pared by 3 bases and J by 6 bases, with 12 bases between. CDR1 MNHNS and CDR2 SASEGT come from the germline V gene. The CDR3 is 15 amino acids. The CDR3: CASSDQGSRNSPLHF. The DNA of the CDR3 is TGTGCCAGCAGTGATCAGGGTTCTCGTAATTCACCCCTCCACTTT.

The genes are TRBV7-9 and TRBJ1-5; possibly TRBD1 for D (6 bases). The length of the CDR3 is 14 residues. The V and J ends lost 5 bases and 6 bases respectively, with 14 bases between them. In germline, CDR1 is SEHNR, CDR2 FQNEAQ (reference sequence). The CDR3 sequence is CASSPGRGGQPQHF. The CDR3 DNA follows: TGTGCCAGCAGCCCTGGCAGGGGAGGTCAGCCCCAGCATTTT.

The chain employs TRBV9 and TRBJ2-7; D is possibly TRBD2 (7 bases). The CDR3 spans 14 residues. Trimming took 3 bases from V and 6 from J, leaving 16 bases between them. Germline V gives CDR1 SGDLS, CDR2 YYNGEE. In DNA form, the CDR3 reads TGTGCCAGCAGCGCCATCGGGGGGCGAGGCGAGCAGTACTTC. It encodes CASSAIGGRGEQYF.

The J gene is TRBJ1-6, the V gene TRBV6-1; D call uncertain. Trimming left V 7 bases short and J 6 bases short, with 10 bases between. This CDR3 spans 13 amino acids. Germline V gene data show CDR1 as MNHNS and CDR2 as SASEGT. The CDR3 DNA is TGTGCCAGCACGCCCAAGGGTAATTCACCCCTCCACTTT. The encoded protein is CASTPKGNSPLHF.

A single count supports this clone. This chain links TRBV7-9 with TRBJ1-6; D might be TRBD1 (6 bases). Trimming left V 5 bases short and J 7 bases short, with 12 bases between. The CDR3 has 14 residues. Looked up from germline, CDR1 is SEHNR and CDR2 is FQNEAQ (reference sequence). This CDR3 reads CASSPQGLNSPLHF. CDR3 coding DNA: TGTGCCAGCAGCCCCCAGGGGCTGAATTCACCCCTCCACTTT.